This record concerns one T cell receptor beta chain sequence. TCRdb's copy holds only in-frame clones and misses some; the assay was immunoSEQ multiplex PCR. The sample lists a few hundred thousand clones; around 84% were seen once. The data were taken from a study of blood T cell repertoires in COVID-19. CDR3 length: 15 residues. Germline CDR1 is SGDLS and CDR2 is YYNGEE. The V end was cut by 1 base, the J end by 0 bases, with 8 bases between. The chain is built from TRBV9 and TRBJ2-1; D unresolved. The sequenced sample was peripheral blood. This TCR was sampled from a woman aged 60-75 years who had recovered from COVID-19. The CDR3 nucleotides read TGTGCCAGCAGCGTAACACACAGCTCCTACAATGAGCAGTTCTTC. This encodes CASSVTHSSYNEQFF.